The rows below give T cell receptor beta chains drawn from one sample of a study of response to subunit inactivated influenza vaccine. TCRdb re-called the RT-PCR reads through MiXCR, storing one row per CDR3 protein. The sample lists fewer than 800,000 distinct CDR3 sequences; around 16% were seen once. Here the sequenced sample was PBMCs from blood, taken about 13 days after vaccination. Every receptor here comes from a man aged 50-60 years who received an inactivated influenza vaccine. CDR3s include the opening cysteine and the closing phenylalanine or tryptophan. D genes are given only for firm matches. Some rows have no size entry. The others give once, few or many, or a class for an expanded clone.

d_call,j_call,v_call,clone_size,cdr3_aa,cdr3_nt
TRBD1,TRBJ2-5,TRBV7-9,few,CASSKIGTDRTQYF,TGTGCCAGCAGTAAAATCGGGACAGACAGGACCCAGTACTTC
-,TRBJ1-4,TRBV6-1,-,CASSRTWEEKLFF,TGTGCCAGCAGCCGTACATGGGAGGAAAAACTGTTTTTT
-,TRBJ1-3,TRBV7-8,-,CASSLGRQSSGNTIYF,TGTGCCAGCAGCTTAGGGCGACAGAGCTCTGGAAACACCATATATTTT
TRBD1,TRBJ1-2,TRBV5-1,few,CASSLGQENGYTF,TGCGCCAGCAGCCTGGGACAGGAAAATGGCTACACCTTC
-,TRBJ2-1,TRBV4-3,few,CASSQELPAYNEQFF,TGCGCCAGCAGCCAAGAACTACCCGCCTACAATGAGCAGTTCTTC
-,TRBJ1-2,TRBV20-1,few,CSASTGTNYGYTF,TGCAGTGCAAGTACCGGGACCAACTATGGCTACACCTTC
-,TRBJ2-1,TRBV6-1,few,CASRPRGDYNEQFF,TGTGCCAGCAGGCCTCGCGGGGATTACAATGAGCAGTTCTTC
TRBD2,TRBJ2-4,TRBV12-3/TRBV12-4,-,CASSLAAGLAGTIQYF,TGTGCCAGCAGTTTAGCGGCGGGACTAGCGGGAACTATTCAGTACTTC
-,TRBJ2-1,TRBV6-1,few,CASRPDGGLSYNEQFF,TGTGCCAGCAGGCCGGACGGGGGTCTATCGTACAATGAGCAGTTCTTC
TRBD2,TRBJ2-5,TRBV12-3/TRBV12-4,few,CASRLAAKETQYF,TGTGCCAGCAGACTAGCGGCCAAAGAGACCCAGTACTTC
-,TRBJ1-6,TRBV2,-,CASTRRSYNSPLHF,TGTGCCAGCACAAGGCGCTCCTATAATTCACCCCTCCACTTT
TRBD1,TRBJ1-5,TRBV12-3/TRBV12-4,few,CASSNSGGGNQPQHF,TGTGCCAGCAGTAACTCAGGGGGCGGCAATCAGCCCCAGCATTTT
-,TRBJ1-6,TRBV6-1,-,CASSEVPFSSQSRGLHF,TGTGCCAGCAGTGAAGTTCCCTTCTCCTCGCAGTCTCGAGGCCTCCACTTT
TRBD2,TRBJ2-1,TRBV6-2/TRBV6-3,few,CASCQTGGYNEQFF,TGTGCCAGCTGTCAGACCGGGGGGTACAATGAGCAGTTCTTC
TRBD2,TRBJ2-4,TRBV29-1,many,CSVVKGGKNIQYF,TGCAGCGTTGTCAAGGGAGGGAAAAACATTCAGTACTTC
-,TRBJ2-2,TRBV4-2,-,CASSQDGGPLDGELFF,TGTGCCAGCAGCCAAGATGGAGGGCCCTTAGACGGGGAGCTGTTTTTT
-,TRBJ2-2,TRBV12-3/TRBV12-4,many,CASSPLGPTGELFF,TGTGCCAGCAGTCCCCTGGGCCCGACCGGGGAGCTGTTTTTT
-,TRBJ2-7,TRBV5-6,-,CASSLRGARTYEQYF,TGTGCCAGCAGCTTGCGGGGGGCCCGAACCTACGAGCAGTACTTC
TRBD2,TRBJ2-7,TRBV7-2,many,CASSLLGGRGDEQYF,TGTGCCAGCAGCTTATTGGGCGGGAGAGGCGACGAGCAGTACTTC
-,TRBJ1-1,TRBV20-1,-,CSATNLDGGVTEAFF,TGCAGTGCCACAAATTTGGATGGCGGGGTCACTGAAGCTTTCTTT
-,TRBJ2-3,TRBV29-1,-,CSVERRGMGTDTQYF,TGCAGCGTTGAGAGACGGGGGATGGGCACAGATACGCAGTATTTT
TRBD2,TRBJ2-1,TRBV12-3/TRBV12-4,-,CASTRTSGRWGDEQFF,TGTGCCAGCACCAGGACTAGCGGGAGGTGGGGTGATGAGCAGTTCTTC
TRBD1,TRBJ2-7,TRBV18,few,CASSPQGQGAGEQYF,TGTGCCAGCTCACCACAGGGACAGGGGGCCGGCGAGCAGTACTTC
TRBD1,TRBJ2-1,TRBV11-2,few,CASSLGTGDQFF,TGTGCCAGCAGCTTAGGGACAGGTGATCAGTTCTTC
TRBD1,TRBJ2-2,TRBV20-1,many,CSARQGQPTGELFF,TGCAGTGCTCGCCAGGGACAGCCTACCGGGGAGCTGTTTTTT
TRBD2,TRBJ2-1,TRBV7-6,-,CASSPGLAGGANEQFF,TGTGCCAGCAGCCCCGGACTAGCGGGAGGTGCGAATGAGCAGTTCTTC
TRBD2,TRBJ2-3,TRBV12-3/TRBV12-4,few,CASSLYGTSGRVDTQYF,TGTGCCAGCAGTCTCTACGGGACTAGCGGGAGGGTAGATACGCAGTATTTT
-,TRBJ1-5,TRBV12-3/TRBV12-4,few,CASTGARRDQPQHF,TGTGCCAGCACAGGGGCGAGAAGGGATCAGCCCCAGCATTTT
-,TRBJ1-1,TRBV5-1,many,CASSLGQANTEAFF,TGTGCCAGCAGTTTAGGTCAGGCTAACACTGAAGCTTTCTTT
TRBD2,TRBJ2-7,TRBV20-1,-,CSARDRPGVLAGVFEQYF,TGCAGTGCTAGAGATCGTCCCGGTGTACTAGCGGGAGTATTTGAGCAGTACTTC
-,TRBJ1-4,TRBV11-2,few,CASSLAHEIGKLFF,TGTGCCAGCAGCTTAGCCCACGAGATTGGAAAACTGTTTTTT
TRBD1,TRBJ1-2,TRBV9,many,CASSEKQGNYGYTF,TGTGCCAGCAGCGAAAAACAGGGGAACTATGGCTACACCTTC
TRBD1,TRBJ2-4,TRBV7-2,many,CASSLSGTVAKNIQYF,TGTGCCAGCAGCTTATCAGGGACAGTAGCCAAAAACATTCAGTACTTC
TRBD1,TRBJ1-5,TRBV5-1,-,CASRPTGGNQPQHF,TGCGCCAGCAGGCCGACAGGGGGCAATCAGCCCCAGCATTTT
-,TRBJ2-1,TRBV28,-,CASSPWGSNEQFF,TGTGCCAGCAGTCCATGGGGTTCAAATGAGCAGTTCTTC